The 27 T cell receptor beta chains presented below share a single source sample, sequenced in a study of blood T cell repertoires in COVID-19. Repertoires were generated with immunoSEQ multiplex PCR, while TCRdb's copy carries only in-frame clones and drops some. Among around 190,000 clones listed, around nine tenths were seen once. The specimen sequenced was peripheral blood. Receptors originate from a man aged 18 to 30 with active or convalescent COVID-19.

This clone was seen more than once but under ten times. V and J are TRBV18 and TRBJ2-1; 8 bases are a match to TRBD1. Germline values: CDR1 KGHSH, CDR2 LQKENI. V shed 3 bases and J 7 bases; nucleotides not matched to a gene: 11. This CDR3 is 16 amino acids long. The CDR3: CASSPFYQGAGNEQFF. Here the CDR3 DNA reads TGTGCCAGCTCACCGTTTTATCAGGGGGCTGGGAATGAGCAGTTCTTC.

The J gene is TRBJ1-5, the V gene TRBV7-8; TRBD1 might be the D (5 bases). Germline V gives CDR1 SGHVS, CDR2 FQNEAQ. V was clipped by 2 bases and J by 7 bases, with 12 bases between them. The CDR3 spans 14 residues. In DNA form, the CDR3 reads TGTGCCAGCAGCTTAAACGGGGGGAGCCAGCCCCAGCATTTT. Protein: CASSLNGGSQPQHF.

The J gene is TRBJ1-2, the V gene TRBV2, with D possibly matching TRBD1 (6 bases). The V gene's germline CDR1 is SNHLY and CDR2 FYNNEI. The CDR3 loop spans 15 amino acids. V was cut by 3 bases and J by 2 bases, with 13 bases left in between. CDR3 amino acids: CASSDNWGRNYGYTF. CDR3 nucleotides: TGTGCCAGCAGTGATAATTGGGGGCGAAACTATGGCTACACCTTC.

The V call is TRBV5-8, the J call TRBJ1-5; 7 nucleotides agree with TRBD1. Germline CDR1 SGHTS, CDR2 YDEGEE. CDR3 length: 14 residues. V lost 4 bases to trimming and J lost 3 bases; unmatched junction nucleotides: 4. CDR3: CASSDDRANQPQHF. The CDR3 nucleotides are TGTGCCAGCAGCGACGACAGGGCCAATCAGCCCCAGCATTTT.

About this clone: The germline gene is not matched at one end of the junction; a read error may be the cause. The chain combines TRBV7-7 with TRBJ2-2; 7 bases fit TRBD2. Germline loops: CDR1 SSHAT, CDR2 FNYEAQ (reference sequence). The CDR3 totals 15 residues. The CDR3 sequence is CASKTGLADDGELFF. CDR3 DNA: TGTGCTAGCAAAACCGGCCTAGCGGACGACGGGGAGCTGTTTTTT.

This clone was detected once. V is TRBV12-3 or TRBV12-4 and J is TRBJ1-5; D uncertain. Trimming pared 2 bases from V and 5 bases from J, leaving 4 bases between. CDR3 length: 12 amino acids. CDR3 DNA: TGTGCCAGCAGTTTATCGTATCAGCCCCAGCATTTT. This codes for CASSLSYQPQHF.

This clone was recorded only once. The chain carries TRBV21-1 and TRBJ2-1; TRBD2 is the table's D call and was not checked against the DNA. TRBV21-1 has pseudogene status. The CDR3 is 19 amino acids. CDR3 sequence reads: CASSKEGGLAGPTYNEQFF. The CDR3 DNA reads as TGTGCCAGCAGCAAAGAAGGGGGACTAGCGGGACCTACCTACAATGAGCAGTTCTTC.

The chain uses TRBV5-6 and TRBJ1-4; no clear D gene. The CDR3 spans 15 residues. Germline V gives CDR1 SGHDT, CDR2 YYEEEE. Trimming removed 5 bases at V and 8 bases at J, with 19 bases between. CDR3 sequence reads: CASSPRGLRGEKLFF. The CDR3 DNA reads TGTGCCAGCAGTCCGCGAGGCTTACGCGGGGAAAAACTGTTTTTT.

The CDR3 spells CAGGTREGYEQYF. The CDR3, as DNA: TGTGCCGGGGGGACTAGAGAAGGCTACGAGCAGTACTTC. This chain connects TRBV30 to TRBJ2-7; 8 positions match TRBD2. Germline values: CDR1 GTSNPN, CDR2 SVGIG (reference sequence). Trimming cost V 8 bases and J 3 bases; bases outside gene matches: 9. CDR3 length equals 13 residues.

CDR3 sequence reads: CASSPPVTGGRGTQYF. The CDR3, as DNA: TGTGCCAGCTCACCGCCAGTGACCGGCGGTCGAGGTACGCAGTATTTT. This chain connects TRBV18 to TRBJ2-3; no reliable D call. CDR1 and CDR2 (germline): KGHSH, LQKENI. The CDR3 covers 16 residues. Trimming removed 3 bases from V and 8 bases from J, with 21 bases in between.

This chain links TRBV7-9 with TRBJ1-4, with D perhaps matching TRBD1 (5 bases). Germline-derived CDR1 and CDR2 are SEHNR and FQNEAQ (reference sequence). V dropped 5 bases and J dropped 1 base, with 8 bases sitting between them. The CDR3 totals 14 residues. Here the CDR3 reads CASSPQGTNEKLFF. CDR3 coding DNA: TGTGCCAGCAGCCCCCAGGGAACTAATGAAAAACTGTTTTTT.

This clone turned up a few times. The chain is built from TRBV5-1 and TRBJ2-7; TRBD2 might be the D (5 bases). Germline loops: CDR1 SGHRS, CDR2 YFSETQ. Trimming pared 2 bases from V and 5 bases from J, leaving 20 bases between. This CDR3 is built from 16 residues. The CDR3 loop is CASSFGSSGASDEQYF. The CDR3 DNA reads as TGCGCCAGCAGCTTCGGATCCAGCGGCGCCTCGGACGAGCAGTACTTC.

The rearrangement joins TRBV30 to TRBJ1-5, with 9 bases fitting TRBD1. V was pared by 0 bases and J by 5 bases, with 5 bases of the junction left unmatched. Germline-derived CDR1 and CDR2 are GTSNPN and SVGIG (reference sequence). The CDR3 spans 15 residues. The CDR3 region is CAWSVQGAGYQPQHF. CDR3 nucleotides: TGTGCCTGGAGTGTACAGGGGGCCGGGTATCAGCCCCAGCATTTT.

V and J are TRBV4-1 and TRBJ1-1, with 11 bases matching TRBD1. Germline trimming cut 6 bases from V and 3 bases from J; bases unmatched to any gene: 9. Germline V CDR1 and CDR2: MGHRA, YSYEKL. The CDR3 is 16 residues long. The CDR3 DNA reads as TGCGCCAGCAGGACCGGACAGGGGGCTCTCGACACTGAAGCTTTCTTT. This gives the protein CASRTGQGALDTEAFF.

The rearrangement uses TRBV28 and TRBJ1-1; D is unresolved. Trimming removed 1 base at V and 10 bases at J, with 16 bases between. Germline V lookup: CDR1 MDHEN, CDR2 SYDVKM. The CDR3 sequence is 14 residues long. CDR3 nucleotides: TGTGCCAGCAGTTTATTTTCGGGAGCCGGCGGAGCTTTCTTT. Translating it yields CASSLFSGAGGAFF.

The chain links TRBV9 to TRBJ2-5; D is unclear. V lost 1 base and J 5 bases, leaving 18 bases between the germline ends. There are 16 residues in the CDR3. In germline, CDR1 is SGDLS, CDR2 YYNGEE. DNA of the CDR3: TGTGCCAGCAGCGTATATTCTCTGGAGCCCGCCGAGACCCAGTACTTC. Translating it yields CASSVYSLEPAETQYF. The variable domain in full, with the rest retrieved from reference TRBV9 and TRBJ2-5, is DSGVTQTPKHLITATGQRVTLRCSPRSGDLSVYWYQQSLDQGLQFLIQYYNGEERAKGNILERFSAQQFPDLHSELNLSSLELGDSALYFCASSVYSLEPAETQYFGPGTRLLVL.

The CDR3: CASRGVANTGELFF. The DNA for the CDR3 is TGTGCCAGTAGGGGAGTGGCGAACACCGGGGAGCTGTTTTTT. This chain uses TRBV19 with TRBJ2-2; possibly TRBD2 for D (5 bases). The V gene's germline CDR1 is LNHDA and CDR2 SQIVND (reference sequence). The V end lost 6 bases, the J end lost 0 bases, and 8 bases lay between the germline ends. The CDR3 runs to 14 residues.

The CDR3 bases are TGTGCCAGCAGTGTTCTGGCCGGGGCTAACTATGGCTACACCTTC. Its protein product is CASSVLAGANYGYTF. V gene TRBV2 combines with J gene TRBJ1-2; D is uncertain. Germline V lookup: CDR1 SNHLY, CDR2 FYNNEI. The V end lost 4 bases, the J end lost 0 bases, and 12 bases lay between the germline ends. The CDR3 length is 15 residues.

In its sample, this clone was seen once. This chain uses TRBV5-6 with TRBJ2-3; 13 nucleotides line up with TRBD2. The CDR3 has 18 amino acids. The V gene end was trimmed by 4 bases and the J gene end by 3 bases; junction bases not matched to a gene: 11. CDR1 and CDR2 from the germline V gene are SGHDT and YYEEEE. The CDR3 DNA follows: TGTGCCAGCAGCGGAGGAGGACTAGCGGGGGTCCTAACAGATACGCAGTATTTT. Its translation: CASSGGGLAGVLTDTQYF.

The chain joins TRBV6-6 to TRBJ1-1, with unresolved D. This CDR3 spans 14 amino acids. The V end was cut by 0 bases, the J end by 5 bases, with 10 bases between. Germline V lookup: CDR1 MNHNY, CDR2 SVGAGI (reference sequence). The CDR3: CASSYSAGWTEAFF. The CDR3 DNA reads TGTGCCAGCAGTTACTCGGCAGGTTGGACTGAAGCTTTCTTT.

The chain employs TRBV21-1 and TRBJ1-2; the table names TRBD1, a call not compared with the DNA. TRBV21-1 is designated a pseudogene. This CDR3 is 18 amino acids long. The CDR3 is CASSRMGPIRTPTGGYTF. The CDR3 bases are TGTGCCAGCAGCAGGATGGGGCCCATTCGGACTCCGACAGGAGGCTACACCTTC.

The chain is built from TRBV5-1 and TRBJ2-5; 11 nucleotides agree with TRBD2. Germline CDR1 reads SGHRS; CDR2 reads YFSETQ. The CDR3 spans 18 residues. V shed 0 bases and J 5 bases; nucleotides not matched to a gene: 12. CDR3 sequence (DNA): TGCGCCAGCAGCTTGGCAGTGGTTAGCGGGGGGGCCCGTGAGACCCAGTACTTC. Translated: CASSLAVVSGGARETQYF.

The chain links TRBV10-3 to TRBJ1-2, with D maybe TRBD1 (5 bases). In germline, CDR1 is ENHRY, CDR2 SYGVKD. Trimming pared 9 bases from V and 7 bases from J, leaving 21 bases between. This CDR3 is built from 14 residues. The CDR3 nucleotides read TGTGCCATTGTCGGCGTTAGGGGCCGAACTGGCTACACCTTC. This gives the protein CAIVGVRGRTGYTF.

The chain recombines TRBV19 with TRBJ2-1; maybe TRBD2 (5 bases). Germline loops: CDR1 LNHDA, CDR2 SQIVND (reference sequence). V lost 5 bases and J lost 7, with 15 bases in between. The CDR3 loop spans 14 amino acids. The CDR3 sequence is CASSVTGISNEQFF. CDR3 nucleotide sequence: TGTGCCAGTAGTGTCACCGGGATCTCGAATGAGCAGTTCTTC.

The CDR3 region is CASGLSPGQGELFF. In DNA form, the CDR3 reads TGTGCTAGTGGTTTGTCCCCGGGTCAGGGCGAACTGTTTTTT. The chain has TRBV12-5 and TRBJ1-4, with D possibly TRBD1 on 5 matching bases. The V end lost 2 bases, the J end lost 12 bases, and 16 bases lay between the germline ends. The CDR3 sequence is 14 residues long. CDR1 and CDR2 (germline): LGHNT, FRNRAP. Full variable domain (outside the CDR3, taken from reference TRBV12-5 and TRBJ1-4): DARVTQTPRHKVTEMGQEVTMRCQPILGHNTVFWYRQTMMQGLELLAYFRNRAPLDDSGMPKDRFSAEMPDATLATLKIQPSEPRDSAVYFCASGLSPGQGELFFGSGTQLSVL.

The gene calls are TRBV7-9 and TRBJ2-1; no firm D call. The V gene lost 5 bases and the J gene lost 0 bases, with 8 bases spanning the gap. Germline CDR1 and CDR2: SEHNR and FQNEAQ (reference sequence). The CDR3 consists of 14 residues. The CDR3, as DNA: TGTGCCAGCAGCGGAGCAAACTCCTACAATGAGCAGTTCTTC. Its translation: CASSGANSYNEQFF.

J is TRBJ2-7 and V is TRBV5-6; D unresolved. The CDR3 consists of 12 residues. Germline assignment: CDR1 SGHDT and CDR2 YYEEEE. Trimming removed 3 bases at V and 1 base at J, with 5 bases between. For the CDR3, the DNA is TGTGCCAGCAGCTCCTTATCCTACGAGCAGTACTTC. Protein: CASSSLSYEQYF.